The 17 T cell receptor beta chains below were found in one sample sequenced in a study of T cells after yellow fever vaccination. Each CDR3 protein is one row after TCRdb ran MiXCR on the 5' RACE reads. This table holds 35,000 to 55,000 distinct CDR3 sequences, 6.5% to 8.5% found once. The material was CD8+ T cells not binding an NS4B(214-222) dextramer, sorted from PBMCs, obtained 45 days after the yellow fever booster vaccination. The receptors come from a man under 40 who received the YFV17D yellow fever vaccine.

At least ten counts were recorded for this clonotype. This chain joins TRBV10-3 and TRBJ2-3; D not resolved. The CDR3 consists of 15 residues. Trimming removed 10 bases at V and 2 bases at J, with 19 bases between. Germline CDR1 reads ENHRY; CDR2 reads SYGVKD. CDR3 protein: CATQPSGNPTDTQYF. The CDR3, as DNA: TGTGCCACTCAACCGTCCGGCAATCCCACAGATACGCAGTATTTT.

This clonotype is labeled medium-sized. The CDR3 region is CASSLEGQKETQYF. CDR3 coding DNA: TGTGCCAGCAGCTTGGAGGGGCAGAAAGAGACCCAGTACTTC. V is TRBV5-6 and J is TRBJ2-5; D is possibly TRBD1 (5 bases). The CDR3 is 14 residues long. Trimming shortened V by 0 bases and J by 3 bases, and 9 bases separated the two germline ends. The germline V gene encodes CDR1 SGHDT and CDR2 YYEEEE.

This clonotype was observed many times. This chain uses TRBV20-1 with TRBJ2-1; TRBD2 might be the D (6 bases). From germline, CDR1 is DFQATT and CDR2 SNEGSKA (reference sequence). Deletions cut 6 bases from V and 7 bases from J, with 19 bases between. CDR3 length: 14 residues. CDR3 bases: TGCAGTGCCCTCGAGGGACGGGAGTGGAATGAGCAGTTCTTC. Translated: CSALEGREWNEQFF.

This clonotype has at least ten counts. This chain uses TRBV29-1 with TRBJ1-2, with TRBD1 as a possible D gene (5 bases). Germline V gives CDR1 SQVTM, CDR2 ANQGSEA. V was cut by 0 bases and J by 6 bases, with 14 bases left in between. This CDR3 has 14 amino acids. The CDR3 here is CSVEDLRAVDGYTF. The CDR3 region has the DNA TGCAGCGTTGAAGACCTCAGGGCTGTCGATGGCTACACCTTC.

This clonotype showed up many times. This chain connects TRBV12-3 or TRBV12-4 to TRBJ1-1, with D possibly TRBD1 on 5 matching bases. Deletions cut 6 bases from V and 6 bases from J, with 20 bases between. The CDR3 is 15 residues long. The CDR3 DNA reads TGTGCCAGCAGCCCCGGGGGAAGGGAGTTCGCTGAAGCTTTCTTT. Translated: CASSPGGREFAEAFF.

This clonotype has ten or more counts. The chain links TRBV3-1 to TRBJ2-5; the D gene is possibly TRBD2 (6 bases). The CDR3 runs 16 residues. Germline V gives CDR1 LGHDT, CDR2 YNNKEL (reference sequence). V gave up 3 bases and J gave up 3 bases, with 17 bases separating them. The CDR3: CASSHMTGSGKETQYF. The CDR3, as DNA: TGTGCCAGCAGCCATATGACTGGTAGCGGAAAAGAGACCCAGTACTTC.

This clonotype was seen many times. The genes are TRBV19 and TRBJ2-3; D might be TRBD1 or TRBD2, each matching 5 bases. In germline, CDR1 is LNHDA, CDR2 SQIVND (reference sequence). The CDR3 has 17 amino acids. The V end was cut by 7 bases, the J end by 1 base, with 21 bases between. Here the CDR3 DNA reads TGTGCCAGTAACCATCTGGGGCCGGACGGGGGCACAGATACGCAGTATTTT. Its translation is CASNHLGPDGGTDTQYF.

This clonotype was seen repeatedly, ten times or more. V and J are TRBV29-1 and TRBJ2-7; D remains ambiguous. Germline loops: CDR1 SQVTM, CDR2 ANQGSEA. Trimming pared 6 bases from V and 1 base from J, leaving 16 bases between. The CDR3 consists of 14 residues. CDR3 loop: CSVGLDGPSYEQYF. CDR3 sequence (DNA): TGCAGCGTCGGGTTGGACGGACCTTCCTACGAGCAGTACTTC.

Many counts were recorded for this clonotype. V is TRBV25-1 and J is TRBJ2-3; D gene ambiguous. The V and J ends lost 3 bases and 6 bases respectively, with 4 bases between them. The CDR3 contains 11 residues. CDR1 is MGHDK and CDR2 is SYGVNS in the germline V gene. The CDR3 spells CASSESDTQYF. The DNA for the CDR3 is TGTGCCAGCAGTGAGTCTGATACGCAGTATTTT.

This clonotype has at least ten counts. V and J are TRBV3-1 and TRBJ2-2; TRBD2 matches 9 bases. CDR1 LGHDT and CDR2 YNNKEL come from the germline V gene (reference sequence). Trimming took 7 bases from V and 13 from J; bases not matched to a gene: 10. The CDR3 consists of 13 residues. The CDR3 is CASTDETGLALFF. Written as DNA, the CDR3 is TGTGCCAGCACGGATGAAACGGGACTAGCGCTGTTTTTT.

This clonotype was counted at least ten times. The rearrangement uses TRBV2 and TRBJ2-3; D is unclear. The V end was cut by 5 bases, the J end by 1 base, with 10 bases between. This CDR3 contains 14 residues. Germline V gives CDR1 SNHLY, CDR2 FYNNEI. The CDR3 is CASSPRAGTDTQYF. The DNA for the CDR3 is TGTGCCAGCAGTCCCCGGGCCGGCACAGATACGCAGTATTTT.

This clonotype showed up many times. The V gene is TRBV5-1, the J gene TRBJ2-3; 8 bases are shared with TRBD1. This CDR3 is 15 amino acids long. Germline V gene data show CDR1 as SGHRS and CDR2 as YFSETQ. The V segment lost 0 bases and the J segment 2 bases; nucleotides outside the gene matches: 2. The CDR3, as DNA: TGCGCCAGCAGCTTGGGACAGGGGAACACAGATACGCAGTATTTT. Its translation is CASSLGQGNTDTQYF.

This clonotype was seen many times. The V call is TRBV10-1, the J call TRBJ2-3; D assignment may be TRBD1 or TRBD2 (5 bases each). Per germline, CDR1 WNHNN and CDR2 SYGVQD (reference sequence). V shed 2 bases and J shed 0 bases, with 9 bases lying between them. The CDR3 spans 15 residues. CDR3 region: CASSEGTTSTDTQYF. In nucleotides, the CDR3 is TGCGCCAGCAGTGAGGGGACCACTAGCACAGATACGCAGTATTTT.

This chain connects TRBV27 to TRBJ2-2; D might be TRBD1 or TRBD2, each matching 5 bases. Germline loops: CDR1 MNHEY, CDR2 SMNVEV (reference sequence). This CDR3 spans 15 amino acids. V lost 3 bases to trimming and J lost 2 bases, with 10 bases between them. DNA for the CDR3: TGTGCCAGCAGTTTTGGGACGGTCAACACCGGGGAGCTGTTTTTT. Its protein is CASSFGTVNTGELFF.

This clonotype was seen ten or more times. This rearrangement joins TRBV27 to TRBJ2-7; perhaps D is TRBD1 or TRBD2 (5 bases each). The V end lost 5 bases, the J end lost 0 bases, and 11 bases lay between the germline ends. Germline V gene sequence: CDR1 MNHEY, CDR2 SMNVEV (reference sequence). CDR3 size: 14 residues. The CDR3 sequence is CASSRGRASYEQYF. The CDR3 coding sequence is TGTGCCAGCAGTCGGGGCAGGGCCTCCTACGAGCAGTACTTC.

In regard to this clonotype: This may stem from a read error, because a much larger clone lies one nucleotide away. The chain joins TRBV12-5 to TRBJ2-2; no firm D call. The CDR3 consists of 14 residues. V lost 3 bases to trimming and J lost 7 bases, with 12 bases between them. Germline V gene data show CDR1 as LGHNT and CDR2 as FRNRAP. CDR3 sequence (DNA): TGTGCTAGTGGTTTTTCCTCGGAGATCGGGGAGCTGTTTTTT. This translates into CASGFSSEIGELFF.

This clonotype appeared many times. The rearrangement links TRBV12-3 or TRBV12-4 to TRBJ2-5; D gene ambiguous. Trimming left V 5 bases short and J 2 bases short, with 12 bases between. The CDR3 consists of 14 residues. The CDR3: CASSPAAPQETQYF. CDR3 sequence (DNA): TGTGCCAGCAGTCCCGCCGCCCCACAAGAGACCCAGTACTTC.